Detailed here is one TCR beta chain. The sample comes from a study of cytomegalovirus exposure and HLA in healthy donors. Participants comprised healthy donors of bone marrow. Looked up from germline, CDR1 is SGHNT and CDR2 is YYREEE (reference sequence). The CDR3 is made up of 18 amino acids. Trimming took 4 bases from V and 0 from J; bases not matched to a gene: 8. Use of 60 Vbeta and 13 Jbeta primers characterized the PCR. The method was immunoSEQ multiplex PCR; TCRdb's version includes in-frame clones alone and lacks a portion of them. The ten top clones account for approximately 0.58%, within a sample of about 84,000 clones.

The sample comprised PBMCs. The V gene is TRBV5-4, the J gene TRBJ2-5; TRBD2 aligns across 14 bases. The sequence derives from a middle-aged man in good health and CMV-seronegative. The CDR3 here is CASSPRTSGGTYQETQYF. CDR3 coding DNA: TGTGCCAGCAGCCCTCGGACTAGCGGGGGGACGTACCAAGAGACCCAGTACTTC.